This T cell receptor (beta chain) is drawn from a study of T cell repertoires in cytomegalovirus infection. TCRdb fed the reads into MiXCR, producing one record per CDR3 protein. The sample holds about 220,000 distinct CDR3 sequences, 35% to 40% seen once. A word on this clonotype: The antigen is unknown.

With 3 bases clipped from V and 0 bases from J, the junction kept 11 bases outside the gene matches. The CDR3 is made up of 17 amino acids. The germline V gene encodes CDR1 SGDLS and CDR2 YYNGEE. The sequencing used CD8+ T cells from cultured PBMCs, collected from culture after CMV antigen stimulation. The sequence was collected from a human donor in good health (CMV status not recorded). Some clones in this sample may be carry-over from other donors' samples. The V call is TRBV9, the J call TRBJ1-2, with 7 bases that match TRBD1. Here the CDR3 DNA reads TGTGCCAGCAGCGCAACGACAGGGAAAGCAGCTAACTATGGCTACACCTTC. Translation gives CASSATTGKAANYGYTF.